The 32 T cell receptor beta chains reported below all come from one sample, sequenced in a study of CD8 T cells in ankylosing spondylitis (dated by TCRdb to 2015 to 2018). Library generation was performed with 5' RACE. These reads were obtained on an Illumina HiSeq 2500. The public reads were reanalyzed by TCRdb: fastp trimming at Q25, MiXCR alignment, in-frame beta chains only. One record per CDR3 amino acid sequence lists the most common genes and DNA. A total of almost 400,000 distinct CDR3 sequences appear in this sample, under 25% of them only once. The top ten hold roughly a sixth of the sample. Study-level results and caveats: A TCR beta motif of several highly homologous amino acid variants appeared characteristic of blood from ankylosing spondylitis patients.

Their recognized antigens are unknown. What was sequenced was blood, either unsorted or a sorted T cell fraction (not recorded which). These receptors came from a male donor with ankylosing spondylitis.

With regard to this clonotype: A much larger clone differs by one base, so this may be a read error. The rearrangement links TRBV29-1 to TRBJ2-1; tentatively, D is TRBD1 (6 bases). This CDR3 comprises 12 residues. In germline, CDR1 is SQVTM, CDR2 ANQGSEA. This CDR3 is CSAGGRYNEHFF. DNA for the CDR3: TGCAGCGCTGGGGGCAGATACAATGAGCATTTCTTC.

This clonotype was recorded at least ten times. V is TRBV12-3 or TRBV12-4 and J is TRBJ2-3; unclear D gene. The length of the CDR3 is 11 residues. V shed 8 bases and J shed 5 bases, with 8 bases lying between them. CDR3 sequence reads: CASGRLDTQYF. In DNA, the CDR3 is TGTGCCAGCGGACGGCTAGATACGCAGTATTTT.

This clonotype has a handful of counts. CDR3 coding DNA: TGTGCCAGCTCACCCGCGTGGAGGGGGACTAATGAAAAACTGTTTTTT. Its protein is CASSPAWRGTNEKLFF. J is TRBJ1-4 and V is TRBV18, with D maybe TRBD1 (6 bases). V lost 3 bases and J lost 2, with 13 bases in between. Germline V gives CDR1 KGHSH, CDR2 LQKENI. This CDR3 is 16 amino acids long.

J is TRBJ2-3 and V is TRBV15; D ambiguous. Trimming left V 0 bases short and J 3 bases short, with 10 bases between. The CDR3 totals 15 residues. Germline V CDR1 and CDR2: LNHNV, YYDKDF (reference sequence). The CDR3 DNA is TGTGCCACCAGCAGAGATCGACGGCTAACAGATACGCAGTATTTT. This gives the protein CATSRDRRLTDTQYF.

The chain links TRBV5-5 to TRBJ1-5, with a possible D match to TRBD1 (5 bases). This CDR3 is built from 15 residues. CDR1 is SGHKS, CDR2 YYEKEE, per germline (reference sequence). V dropped 0 bases and J dropped 5 bases, with 12 bases sitting between them. The CDR3 loop reads CASSLDRTSYQPQHF. CDR3 coding DNA: TGTGCCAGCAGCTTGGACAGGACCTCCTATCAGCCCCAGCATTTT.

DNA of the CDR3: TGTGCCAGCAAGCGGGACGGCAATTCACCCCTCCACTTT. This sequence encodes CASKRDGNSPLHF. V is TRBV25-1 and J is TRBJ1-6; possible D gene TRBD1, 5 bases. The CDR3 has 13 amino acids. Trimming stripped 7 bases from V and 7 bases from J, with 11 bases between. From germline, CDR1 is MGHDK and CDR2 SYGVNS.

This clonotype was detected a few times. The V gene is TRBV7-9, the J gene TRBJ2-1; no clear D gene. Deletions cut 5 bases from V and 0 bases from J, with 11 bases between. Germline CDR1 SEHNR, CDR2 FQNEAQ (reference sequence). The CDR3 sequence is 15 residues long. This chain's CDR3 is CASSRDLSSYNEQFF. As DNA, the CDR3 is TGTGCCAGCAGCCGAGACTTAAGCTCCTACAATGAGCAGTTCTTC.

This clonotype was detected only a few times. CDR3 region: CASRTIPGQGNNSPLHF. The CDR3, as DNA: TGTGCCAGCAGGACTATCCCGGGACAGGGTAACAATTCACCCCTCCACTTT. V gene TRBV28 combines with J gene TRBJ1-6, with 9 nucleotides matching TRBD1. The CDR3 extends over 17 amino acids. Germline V lookup: CDR1 MDHEN, CDR2 SYDVKM. V lost 6 bases and J lost 7; bases outside the gene matches: 13.

This clonotype occurred a few times. The gene calls are TRBV12-3 or TRBV12-4 and TRBJ1-1; D remains ambiguous. V dropped 3 bases and J dropped 2 bases, with 7 bases sitting between them. This CDR3 has 13 amino acids. The CDR3 DNA sequence: TGTGCCAGCAGTTTGGTGGCAAACACTGAAGCTTTCTTT. Amino acids: CASSLVANTEAFF.

A few counts support this clonotype. The CDR3 nucleotides read TGTGCCAGCATCATGGCGGGAGGGCCCCTTTACAATGAGCAGTTCTTC. It is translated as CASIMAGGPLYNEQFF. V and J are TRBV6-2 or TRBV6-3 and TRBJ2-1; 9 nucleotides agree with TRBD2. Losses at the gene ends were 7 bases for V and 4 bases for J; bases not matched to a gene: 11. CDR1 is MNHEY, CDR2 SVGEGT, per germline. This CDR3 has 16 residues.

The gene calls are TRBV6-5 and TRBJ2-3; 14 bases match TRBD2. The CDR3 is made up of 16 amino acids. V shed 0 bases, J shed 4 bases, and the junction held 0 bases outside the gene matches. Germline assignment: CDR1 MNHEY and CDR2 SVGAGI. CDR3 in amino acids: CASSYSTSGRADTQYF. The CDR3 bases are TGTGCCAGCAGTTACTCGACTAGCGGGAGGGCAGATACGCAGTATTTT.

This clonotype was counted only a few times. The gene calls are TRBV18 and TRBJ1-1, with a possible D match to TRBD1 (6 bases). Germline loops: CDR1 KGHSH, CDR2 LQKENI. The ends were cut back, 4 bases at V and 8 bases at J, with 14 bases in the middle. This CDR3 is built from 13 residues. The CDR3 region has the DNA TGTGCCAGCTCACTTTCCCGCGGACAGGAAGCTTTCTTT. Amino acid sequence: CASSLSRGQEAFF.

This clonotype was counted a few times. The rearrangement uses TRBV4-2 and TRBJ1-1; TRBD1 matches 8 bases. CDR1 and CDR2 (germline): LGHNA, YNFKEQ. V gave up 4 bases and J gave up 4 bases; unmatched junction bases: 8. The CDR3 loop spans 15 amino acids. CDR3 residues: CASSPRHRGSTEAFF. In DNA, the CDR3 is TGTGCCAGCAGCCCCCGACACAGGGGGTCCACTGAAGCTTTCTTT.

This clonotype was found a few times. The chain uses TRBV24-1 and TRBJ2-5; TRBD1 aligns across 9 bases. Looked up from germline, CDR1 is KGHDR and CDR2 is SFDVKD. The CDR3 spans 16 residues. V lost 4 bases and J lost 4; bases outside the gene matches: 9. CDR3 DNA sequence: TGTGCCACCAGTGACCATCGACAGGGGGGGCGAGAGACCCAGTACTTC. Its translation: CATSDHRQGGRETQYF.

CDR3 sequence (DNA): TGTGCCAGCAGACTCATCCAGGGGTGGAATTCACCCCTCCACTTT. It is translated as CASRLIQGWNSPLHF. V usage is TRBV6-2 or TRBV6-3 and J usage is TRBJ1-6; D is perhaps TRBD1 (6 bases). Trimming removed 6 bases at V and 7 bases at J, with 16 bases between. The CDR3 spans 15 residues. In germline, CDR1 is MNHEY, CDR2 SVGEGT.

The chain carries TRBV19 and TRBJ1-1; unclear D gene. V was pared by 0 bases and J by 6 bases, with 11 bases between. This CDR3 contains 14 residues. Germline V gene lookup returns CDR1 LNHDA and CDR2 SQIVND (reference sequence). CDR3 DNA: TGTGCCAGTAGTATAGATTTCGGGCAGCCTGAAGCTTTCTTT. The encoded protein is CASSIDFGQPEAFF.

The chain is built from TRBV27 and TRBJ2-1, with D unclear. The CDR3 consists of 11 residues. Trimming left V 4 bases short and J 9 bases short, with 7 bases between. Germline assignment: CDR1 MNHEY and CDR2 SMNVEV (reference sequence). Written as DNA, the CDR3 is TGTGCCAGCAGTTCGGCCCGTGAGCAGTTCTTC. It codes for CASSSAREQFF.

This clonotype was detected ten times or more. One end of the junction varies from germline; a read error may be responsible. The rearrangement links TRBV7-7 to TRBJ1-2; D gene uncertain. Germline CDR1 is SSHAT and CDR2 is FNYEAQ (reference sequence). The CDR3 is 12 amino acids. CDR3 amino acids: CASSHQECGYTF. Here the CDR3 DNA reads TGTGCTAGCAGCCATCAAGAATGTGGCTACACCTTC.

This chain joins TRBV4-1 and TRBJ1-3, with D tentatively TRBD1 (5 bases). With 4 bases removed from V and 1 base from J, the gap between germline ends came to 11 bases. This CDR3 is built from 15 residues. Per the germline V gene, CDR1 is MGHRA and CDR2 is YSYEKL. CDR3 protein: CASSRGPISGNTIYF. The DNA for the CDR3 is TGCGCCAGCAGCCGGGGACCGATATCTGGAAACACCATATATTTT.

The sample holds a few counts of this clonotype. V and J are TRBV5-1 and TRBJ2-1; TRBD1 matches at 8 bases. V shed 4 bases and J 0 bases; nucleotides not matched to a gene: 3. This CDR3 region has 15 residues. Germline CDR1 and CDR2: SGHRS and YFSETQ. The CDR3 region has the DNA TGCGCCAGCAGCCAGGGGGCGGTCTCCTACAATGAGCAGTTCTTC. Amino acid sequence: CASSQGAVSYNEQFF.

This clonotype was seen a few times. The chain employs TRBV12-3 or TRBV12-4 and TRBJ2-1, with 7 bases fitting TRBD1. Germline trimming cut 6 bases from V and 2 bases from J; bases unmatched to any gene: 7. This CDR3 contains 15 residues. CDR3 region: CASSKFQGAYNEQFF. As DNA, the CDR3 is TGTGCCAGCAGCAAGTTTCAGGGGGCCTACAATGAGCAGTTCTTC.

The genes are TRBV12-3 or TRBV12-4 and TRBJ1-2; D uncertain. V was pared by 3 bases and J by 6 bases, with 8 bases between. There are 12 residues in the CDR3. The CDR3 spells CASSFTFNGYTF. Here the CDR3 DNA reads TGTGCCAGCAGTTTTACATTCAATGGCTACACCTTC.

The chain recombines TRBV10-3 with TRBJ1-5, with D possibly matching TRBD1 (5 bases). CDR3 length: 14 residues. CDR1 is ENHRY, CDR2 SYGVKD, per germline. V gave up 6 bases and J gave up 5 bases, with 14 bases separating them. The CDR3: CAISSTGEYQPQHF. CDR3 DNA sequence: TGTGCCATCAGCTCCACGGGGGAATATCAGCCCCAGCATTTT.

Comment on this clonotype: Relative to the germline gene, one junction end is altered; a read error may explain this. The chain couples TRBV6-1 to TRBJ1-1; D gene ambiguous. Per the germline V gene, CDR1 is MNHNS and CDR2 is SASEGT. The length of the CDR3 is 16 residues. CDR3 coding DNA: TGTGCCAGCAGCGAAGACGCCTCCCAGTGGAACACTGAAGCTTTCTTT. It specifies CASSEDASQWNTEAFF.

The J gene is TRBJ2-4, the V gene TRBV20-1; TRBD1 is a possible D gene (6 bases). Trimming stripped 6 bases from V and 1 base from J, with 19 bases between. Per the germline V gene, CDR1 is DFQATT and CDR2 is SNEGSKA (reference sequence). The CDR3 sequence is 16 residues long. CDR3 bases: TGCAGTGCGCCACCGCCACAGGGCTGGGCCAAAAACATTCAGTACTTC. Translating gives CSAPPPQGWAKNIQYF.

The sample holds many counts of this clonotype. The rearrangement uses TRBV7-9 and TRBJ2-3; D not resolved. Germline CDR1 reads SEHNR; CDR2 reads FQNEAQ (reference sequence). Trimming took off 5 bases at V and 6 bases at J, with 18 bases between the two ends. The CDR3 extends over 15 amino acids. This CDR3 is CASSPPPRIGDTQYF. CDR3 nucleotides: TGTGCCAGCAGCCCACCACCCCGGATTGGGGATACGCAGTATTTT.

This clonotype was counted only a few times. The chain is built from TRBV5-1 and TRBJ2-1; no reliable D call. This CDR3 contains 13 residues. V was trimmed by 3 bases and J by 5 bases, leaving 9 bases between them. CDR1 and CDR2 (germline): SGHRS, YFSETQ. The CDR3 here is CASSSFRNNEQFF. In DNA form, the CDR3 reads TGCGCCAGCAGCTCCTTTCGAAACAATGAGCAGTTCTTC.

This rearrangement joins TRBV11-1 to TRBJ2-5; D possibly uses TRBD1 or TRBD2 (5 bases each). Trimming pared 5 bases from V and 1 base from J, leaving 14 bases between. The germline CDR1 and CDR2 sequences are SGHAT and FQDESV (reference sequence). CDR3 length: 15 amino acids. CDR3 DNA: TGTGCCAGCAGCCACGGGGACGGAATCCAAGAGACCCAGTACTTC. Its translation: CASSHGDGIQETQYF.

The chain is built from TRBV20-1 and TRBJ1-1; D gene ambiguous. CDR1 and CDR2 from the germline V gene are DFQATT and SNEGSKA (reference sequence). The CDR3 contains 14 residues. V dropped 4 bases and J dropped 6 bases, with 18 bases sitting between them. CDR3 amino acids: CSAKLVGVSAEAFF. CDR3 DNA sequence: TGCAGTGCTAAATTGGTGGGCGTGTCGGCTGAAGCTTTCTTT.

V usage is TRBV7-2 and J usage is TRBJ1-1; 7 positions match TRBD1. The J segment lost 3 bases and the V segment lost 6 bases, leaving 7 bases of the junction unmatched. The CDR3 is 14 amino acids. The germline V gene has CDR1 SGHTA and CDR2 FQGNSA. The CDR3 DNA sequence: TGTGCCAGCAGGACAGGGAGCGGATACACTGAAGCTTTCTTT. Amino acid sequence: CASRTGSGYTEAFF.

This clonotype was recorded a few times. The chain is built from TRBV5-1 and TRBJ2-5, with D maybe TRBD1 (5 bases). V lost 0 bases and J lost 5, with 11 bases in between. Germline V gene lookup returns CDR1 SGHRS and CDR2 YFSETQ. This CDR3 spans 14 amino acids. CDR3 residues: CASSLDPGMETQYF. The CDR3 DNA follows: TGCGCCAGCAGCTTGGATCCAGGGATGGAGACCCAGTACTTC. Full variable domain (remainder filled in from reference TRBV5-1 and TRBJ2-5): KAGVTQTPRYLIKTRGQQVTLSCSPISGHRSVSWYQQTPGQGLQFLFEYFSETQRNKGNFPGRFSGRQFSNSRSEMNVSTLELGDSALYLCASSLDPGMETQYFGPGTRLLVL.

The V and J genes are TRBV13 and TRBJ2-7, with D unresolved. The CDR3 contains 14 residues. V was clipped by 0 bases and J by 3 bases, with 9 bases between them. CDR1 and CDR2 from the germline V gene are PRHDT and FYEKMQ (reference sequence). CDR3 DNA: TGTGCCAGCAGCTTAGGCCCCGTGGTCTACGAGCAGTACTTC. It translates to CASSLGPVVYEQYF.